These 3 T cell receptor beta chains share one sample of origin, sequenced in a study of blood T cell repertoires in COVID-19. The protocol was immunoSEQ multiplex PCR, while the TCRdb copy is restricted to in-frame clones and leaves out a portion. Of about 310,000 clones listed, about nine tenths were seen once; the top ten hold 1%. The sequenced sample consisted of peripheral blood. These receptors all come from a man aged 45 to 65 with active or convalescent COVID-19.

This sequence joins TRBV18 and TRBJ2-2; weak D call: TRBD2 (5 bases). The germline V gene encodes CDR1 KGHSH and CDR2 LQKENI. The CDR3 covers 13 residues. V lost 0 bases and J 9 bases, leaving 8 bases between the germline ends. CDR3 nucleotide sequence: TGTGCCAGCTCACCACCCAGCGGCCGGGAGCTGTTTTTT. Amino acids: CASSPPSGRELFF.

The chain employs TRBV5-1 and TRBJ2-1; TRBD2 matches at 11 bases. V shed 3 bases and J 4 bases; nucleotides not matched to a gene: 6. Germline loops: CDR1 SGHRS, CDR2 YFSETQ. This CDR3 is 16 amino acids long. CDR3: CASSWGLAEPYNEQFF. The CDR3 region has the DNA TGCGCCAGCAGCTGGGGACTAGCGGAGCCTTACAATGAGCAGTTCTTC.

V gene TRBV5-4 combines with J gene TRBJ2-5; 8 nucleotides align to TRBD1. Germline CDR1 is SGHNT and CDR2 is YYREEE (reference sequence). This CDR3 spans 16 amino acids. Losses at the gene ends were 2 bases for V and 5 bases for J; bases not matched to a gene: 11. CDR3 sequence (DNA): TGTGCCAGCAGCTTCTACCTCGGACAGGGTTCTGAGACCCAGTACTTC. Its protein is CASSFYLGQGSETQYF.